The next 29 T cell receptor beta chains were all read from a single sample in a study of T cells in Graves' hyperthyroidism and ophthalmopathy. The source material, RNA transcripts, was used to amplify TCR beta CDR3 regions. Researchers ran a first-round RT-PCR on the TCR CDR3 using the HTBI primer set. TCRdb reanalysed the multiplex PCR reads using MiXCR and keeps one entry per CDR3 protein. The sample contains approximately 490,000 distinct CDR3 sequences, 22% of which appear only once. The sample taken for sequencing was blood. These receptors came from an older woman with Graves' ophthalmopathy.

In this sample, this clonotype turned up many times. This sequence joins TRBV27 and TRBJ2-5; TRBD2 matches at 10 bases. Trimming removed 7 bases from V and 0 bases from J; junction bases left unmatched: 20. This CDR3 comprises 20 residues. Germline CDR1 is MNHEY and CDR2 is SMNVEV (reference sequence). The CDR3 DNA reads as TGTGCCAGCAAACTCCACGGGGGGACTAGCGAATACCTGTACCAAGAGACCCAGTACTTC. It encodes CASKLHGGTSEYLYQETQYF.

This clonotype has at least ten counts. The CDR3: CAWEMVNGYTF. The CDR3 DNA reads as TGTGCCTGGGAGATGGTCAATGGCTACACCTTC. The V and J genes are TRBV30 and TRBJ1-2; no reliable D call. The CDR3 runs to 11 residues. Germline-derived CDR1 and CDR2 are GTSNPN and SVGIG (reference sequence). V lost 5 bases, J lost 6 bases, and 10 bases lay in between.

This chain links TRBV20-1 with TRBJ1-1; the match to TRBD1 covers 7 bases. The V segment lost 3 bases and the J segment 0 bases; nucleotides outside the gene matches: 4. The CDR3 is 14 amino acids. Germline V CDR1 and CDR2: DFQATT, SNEGSKA (reference sequence). CDR3 coding DNA: TGCAGTGCTAGGGCAGGGGGGATGAACACTGAAGCTTTCTTT. As protein: CSARAGGMNTEAFF.

In its sample, this clonotype was seen many times. The chain has TRBV11-2 and TRBJ1-1; D call uncertain. This CDR3 has 14 amino acids. Germline CDR1 reads SGHAT; CDR2 reads FQNNGV. Deletions cut 5 bases from V and 0 bases from J, with 10 bases between. The CDR3 coding sequence is TGTGCCAGCAGCCAGAATACCCTGAACACTGAAGCTTTCTTT. It yields the protein CASSQNTLNTEAFF.

This clonotype was counted between two and nine times. A read error may account for a junction end that differs from germline. The V gene is TRBV20-1, the J gene TRBJ2-3; no clear D gene. The germline CDR1 and CDR2 sequences are DFQATT and SNEGSKA (reference sequence). The CDR3 has 13 residues. CDR3 sequence (DNA): TGCAGTGCCAGAGATGTGGCGACAGATACGCAGTATTTT. This encodes CSARDVATDTQYF.

V gene TRBV5-1 combines with J gene TRBJ2-2; possible D gene TRBD2, 6 bases. The CDR3 covers 17 residues. CDR1 SGHRS and CDR2 YFSETQ come from the germline V gene. The V gene lost 3 bases and the J gene lost 6 bases, with 21 bases spanning the gap. This chain's CDR3 is CASSSTQSLAKSGELFF. For the CDR3, the DNA is TGCGCCAGCAGCTCGACCCAATCCCTAGCGAAATCCGGGGAGCTGTTTTTT. Filled out from reference TRBV5-1 and TRBJ2-2, the complete variable domain reads KAGVTQTPRYLIKTRGQQVTLSCSPISGHRSVSWYQQTPGQGLQFLFEYFSETQRNKGNFPGRFSGRQFSNSRSEMNVSTLELGDSALYLCASSSTQSLAKSGELFFGEGSRLTVL.

This clonotype was picked up many times. The rearrangement links TRBV5-1 to TRBJ2-2, with D hard to call. Germline CDR1 and CDR2: SGHRS and YFSETQ. The V gene lost 2 bases and the J gene lost 1 base, with 12 bases spanning the gap. This CDR3 comprises 16 residues. CDR3 sequence reads: CASSFGPGLNTGELFF. In DNA, the CDR3 is TGCGCCAGCAGCTTTGGTCCCGGGCTGAACACCGGGGAGCTGTTTTTT. The entire variable domain, with the rest obtained from reference TRBV5-1 and TRBJ2-2, is as follows: KAGVTQTPRYLIKTRGQQVTLSCSPISGHRSVSWYQQTPGQGLQFLFEYFSETQRNKGNFPGRFSGRQFSNSRSEMNVSTLELGDSALYLCASSFGPGLNTGELFFGEGSRLTVL.

Notes on this clonotype: A much larger clone lies a single base off, so this may be a read error. The chain joins TRBV10-2 to TRBJ1-1; no clear D gene. Germline V gene lookup returns CDR1 WSHSY and CDR2 SAAADI. CDR3 length equals 13 residues. The CDR3 DNA follows: TGCGCCAGCAGTCTCGCCATCAACACTGGAGCTTTCTTT. It translates to CASSLAINTGAFF.

This chain links TRBV7-2 with TRBJ2-5; 10 nucleotides align to TRBD2. Germline loops: CDR1 SGHTA, CDR2 FQGNSA. Losses at the gene ends were 7 bases for V and 7 bases for J; bases not matched to a gene: 9. The CDR3 has 14 amino acids. CDR3 bases: TGTGCCAGCAACCTAGCGGGAGAATTGGGGACCCAGTACTTC. Residues: CASNLAGELGTQYF. The whole variable domain, remainder taken from reference TRBV7-2 and TRBJ2-5, is GAGVSQSPSNKVTEKGKDVELRCDPISGHTALYWYRQSLGQGLEFLIYFQGNSAPDKSGLPSDRFSAERTGGSVSTLTIQRTQQEDSAVYLCASNLAGELGTQYFGPGTRLLVL.

The chain links TRBV12-5 to TRBJ2-3, with a possible D match to TRBD2 (6 bases). The V gene lost 4 bases and the J gene lost 12 bases, with 17 bases spanning the gap. Germline V gene lookup returns CDR1 LGHNT and CDR2 FRNRAP. The length of the CDR3 is 13 residues. The CDR3 DNA is TGTGCTAGTGGTTCCTCAGAGGGGACTCATCAGTATTTT. Amino acids: CASGSSEGTHQYF.

This clonotype has ten or more counts. This chain uses TRBV6-1 with TRBJ1-4; D might be TRBD1 (6 bases). CDR1 MNHNS and CDR2 SASEGT come from the germline V gene. V lost 5 bases and J lost 1, with 14 bases in between. This CDR3 is 16 amino acids long. DNA of the CDR3: TGTGCCAGCAGTTTAGGGCCGGGACAAACTAATGAAAAACTGTTTTTT. Protein sequence: CASSLGPGQTNEKLFF.

The table lists this clonotype with a few counts. The J gene is TRBJ2-2, the V gene TRBV6-6, with TRBD2 matching over 11 bases. The CDR3 covers 15 residues. The trim removed 2 bases at V and 8 bases at J, leaving 4 bases unmatched. Germline values: CDR1 MNHNY, CDR2 SVGAGI (reference sequence). The CDR3 region is CASSYVLAGEGELFF. The CDR3 coding sequence is TGTGCCAGCAGTTACGTACTAGCGGGAGAGGGGGAGCTGTTTTTT.

The chain combines TRBV20-1 with TRBJ2-1; 13 positions match TRBD2. Germline CDR1 and CDR2: DFQATT and SNEGSKA (reference sequence). V trimming: 6 bases; J trimming: 6 bases; junction bases outside the gene matches: 5. The CDR3 covers 14 residues. The CDR3 region has the DNA TGCAGTGCCCAAACTAGCGGGAGGGGCAATGAGCAGTTCTTC. This sequence encodes CSAQTSGRGNEQFF.

The chain is built from TRBV19 and TRBJ2-3; possible D gene TRBD2, 6 bases. V lost 4 bases, J lost 4 bases, and 12 bases lay in between. Looked up from germline, CDR1 is LNHDA and CDR2 is SQIVND (reference sequence). The CDR3 loop spans 14 amino acids. CDR3 residues: CASSTGTLADTQYF. The CDR3, as DNA: TGTGCCAGTAGTACCGGGACTTTAGCAGATACGCAGTATTTT.

The chain has TRBV7-2 and TRBJ1-3; D is uncertain. V lost 0 bases and J 5 bases, leaving 8 bases between the germline ends. Germline assignment: CDR1 SGHTA and CDR2 FQGNSA. The CDR3 spans 14 residues. In nucleotides, the CDR3 is TGTGCCAGCAGCTTAGCGTTTGGCCGAAACACCATATATTTT. Amino acid sequence: CASSLAFGRNTIYF.

The chain has TRBV20-1 and TRBJ2-3; D remains unclear. The CDR3 runs 14 residues. The V gene lost 1 base and the J gene lost 3 bases, with 11 bases spanning the gap. Germline V gene sequence: CDR1 DFQATT, CDR2 SNEGSKA (reference sequence). CDR3 DNA sequence: TGCAGTGCTAGAGGCGGAGTAGCAACAGATACGCAGTATTTT. This sequence encodes CSARGGVATDTQYF.

The CDR3 nucleotides are TGCGCCAGCAGCAAAGGACCCAGATCCAGCACAGATACGCAGTATTTT. It translates to CASSKGPRSSTDTQYF. The J gene is TRBJ2-3, the V gene TRBV5-1; D uncertain. The CDR3 is made up of 16 amino acids. Germline V gene data show CDR1 as SGHRS and CDR2 as YFSETQ. Trimming shortened V by 4 bases and J by 0 bases, and 15 bases separated the two germline ends.

The V call is TRBV19, the J call TRBJ1-3, with D uncertain. CDR1 LNHDA and CDR2 SQIVND come from the germline V gene (reference sequence). V shed 5 bases and J shed 2 bases, with 7 bases lying between them. The CDR3 spans 13 residues. Written as DNA, the CDR3 is TGTGCCAGTAGTGCTGAACCTGGAAACACCATATATTTT. This translates into CASSAEPGNTIYF.

This clonotype has a count of ten or more. V is TRBV28 and J is TRBJ2-7, with a tentative D call TRBD2 (5 bases). This CDR3 has 13 amino acids. CDR1 MDHEN and CDR2 SYDVKM come from the germline V gene. V was clipped by 6 bases and J by 6 bases, with 15 bases between them. The CDR3 region has the DNA TGTGCCAGCAGCCCCGGAGTCGAGGGCGAGCAGTACTTC. Amino acid sequence: CASSPGVEGEQYF.

The J gene is TRBJ1-1, the V gene TRBV11-1, with 8 bases lining up with TRBD1. Looked up from germline, CDR1 is SGHAT and CDR2 is FQDESV (reference sequence). With V trimmed by 5 bases and J by 13 bases, 12 bases remained unmatched. CDR3 length: 13 residues. CDR3 nucleotide sequence: TGTGCCAGCAGCCTCGGACAGGGCGTTCGGGGTTTCTTT. It codes for CASSLGQGVRGFF.

The V and J genes are TRBV6-1 and TRBJ1-2; D not certain. CDR1 and CDR2 (germline): MNHNS, SASEGT. Deletions cut 7 bases from V and 4 bases from J, with 10 bases between. The CDR3 length is 12 residues. The CDR3 reads CASTRVGYGYTF. The CDR3 DNA sequence: TGTGCCAGCACGCGGGTCGGCTATGGCTACACCTTC.

This clonotype appeared a few times. J is TRBJ2-1 and V is TRBV19, with a weak D call TRBD2 (6 bases). The length of the CDR3 is 15 residues. Trimming shortened V by 3 bases and J by 8 bases, and 17 bases separated the two germline ends. Germline V lookup: CDR1 LNHDA, CDR2 SQIVND (reference sequence). In nucleotides, the CDR3 is TGTGCCAGTAGTATGGGAGGTAACCGGAGGGATGAGCAGTTCTTC. Residues: CASSMGGNRRDEQFF. Drawing the rest from reference TRBV19 and TRBJ2-1, the complete variable domain is DGGITQSPKYLFRKEGQNVTLSCEQNLNHDAMYWYRQDPGQGLRLIYYSQIVNDFQKGDIAEGYSVSREKKESFPLTVTSAQKNPTAFYLCASSMGGNRRDEQFFGPGTRLTVL.

DNA for the CDR3: TGTGCCAGCAGTGGCCTGAACGACAATGAGCAGTTCTTC. Its protein is CASSGLNDNEQFF. V gene TRBV12-3 or TRBV12-4 combines with J gene TRBJ2-1; no clear D. V lost 5 bases to trimming and J lost 5 bases, with 10 bases between them. This CDR3 spans 13 amino acids.

The chain recombines TRBV11-2 with TRBJ1-1; the D gene is possibly TRBD1 (6 bases). This CDR3 spans 18 amino acids. The V end was cut by 0 bases, the J end by 4 bases, with 21 bases between. In germline, CDR1 is SGHAT, CDR2 FQNNGV. The CDR3 region is CASSLDPPGHPFGTEAFF. The DNA for the CDR3 is TGTGCCAGCAGCTTAGATCCCCCGGGACACCCATTTGGCACTGAAGCTTTCTTT.

The CDR3 bases are TGTGCCAGCAGCCCCTTTCGGGGACTACGCACAGATACGCAGTATTTT. It yields the protein CASSPFRGLRTDTQYF. The genes are TRBV27 and TRBJ2-3, with 7 bases matching TRBD2. The CDR3 totals 16 residues. From germline, CDR1 is MNHEY and CDR2 SMNVEV (reference sequence). Trimming at V came to 6 bases and at J to 1 base, leaving 10 bases not matched to a gene.

This clonotype was seen repeatedly, ten times or more. The chain uses TRBV28 and TRBJ2-3; D perhaps matches TRBD2 (5 bases). Germline V gene data show CDR1 as MDHEN and CDR2 as SYDVKM. Trimming removed 0 bases from V and 0 bases from J, with 19 bases in between. This CDR3 has 19 amino acids. CDR3 protein: CASSLWMRAAASSTDTQYF. The DNA for the CDR3 is TGTGCCAGCAGTTTATGGATGAGGGCGGCGGCTTCTAGCACAGATACGCAGTATTTT.

This clonotype was seen more than once but under ten times. V usage is TRBV7-8 and J usage is TRBJ2-7; no reliable D call. V gave up 2 bases and J gave up 2 bases, with 7 bases separating them. This CDR3 has 13 amino acids. Germline CDR1 SGHVS, CDR2 FQNEAQ. CDR3 in amino acids: CASSLSQTYEQYF. DNA of the CDR3: TGTGCCAGCAGCTTATCACAGACCTACGAGCAGTACTTC.

This clonotype was detected ten times or more. The chain uses TRBV2 and TRBJ1-4; D call uncertain. V was cut by 6 bases and J by 1 base, with 9 bases left in between. The CDR3 loop spans 14 amino acids. CDR1 and CDR2 from the germline V gene are SNHLY and FYNNEI. The CDR3 nucleotides are TGTGCCAGCAGAAAGGGAGTAACTAATGAAAAACTGTTTTTT. It is translated as CASRKGVTNEKLFF. The complete variable domain, with remaining parts taken from reference TRBV2 and TRBJ1-4, reads EPEVTQTPSHQVTQMGQEVILRCVPISNHLYFYWYRQILGQKVEFLVSFYNNEISEKSEIFDDQFSVERPDGSNFTLKIRSTKLEDSAMYFCASRKGVTNEKLFFGSGTQLSVL.

The chain joins TRBV11-1 to TRBJ1-5; 11 nucleotides match TRBD1. CDR1 is SGHAT and CDR2 is FQDESV in the germline V gene (reference sequence). This CDR3 comprises 21 residues. J gave up 2 bases and V 5 bases, and 20 bases lay outside the gene matches. CDR3 coding DNA: TGTGCCAGCAGCCAGGGAGACAGGACAGGGGGCTCCCTTTGGGGCAATCAGCCCCAGCATTTT. Translated, it gives CASSQGDRTGGSLWGNQPQHF.